This TCR beta chain is drawn from a study of Tregs in tolerant kidney transplant recipients. The CDR3 has 15 residues. Per germline, CDR1 SGHVS and CDR2 FNYEAQ. The V end was cut by 2 bases, the J end by 4 bases, with 12 bases between. Here immunoSEQ multiplex PCR was the method, and the copy in TCRdb shows in-frame clones only, minus some. The repertoire holds about 64,000 clones, with roughly 98% as singletons. The genes are TRBV7-6 and TRBJ2-1; tentative D call: TRBD2 (5 bases). The material sequenced was Tregs from blood, taken before the transplant. This TCR was sampled from a human donor who received a combined kidney and bone marrow transplant. The CDR3 DNA follows: TGTGCCAGCAGCTTATTCGGACTGAGTTACAATGAGCAGTTCTTC. Encoded protein: CASSLFGLSYNEQFF. Full variable domain (missing parts from reference TRBV7-6 and TRBJ2-1): GAGVSQSPRYKVTKRGQDVALRCDPISGHVSLYWYRQALGQGPEFLTYFNYEAQQDKSGLPNDRFSAERPEGSISTLTIQRTEQRDSAMYRCASSLFGLSYNEQFFGPGTRLTVL.